This entry lists 6 T cell receptor beta chains sequenced from one sample in a study of T cell responses to AZD1222 COVID-19 vaccine. The data were produced by immunoSEQ multiplex PCR, yet TCRdb's version contains in-frame clones alone and is incomplete. The sample shows about 160,000 clones, about 91% of them seen only once. Sequencing used peripheral blood, obtained on day 0 of MenACWY control vaccination. The source of these receptors is an adult in good health.

The chain uses TRBV6-4 and TRBJ2-3; 9 bases are a match to TRBD1. The CDR3 sequence is 19 residues long. V dropped 4 bases and J dropped 2; count of bases not matched to a gene: 16. Germline V CDR1 and CDR2: MRHNA, SNTAGT. This chain's CDR3 is CASSGDRETKGVPTDTQYF. The CDR3 DNA reads TGTGCCAGCAGTGGGGACAGGGAGACTAAAGGAGTGCCCACAGATACGCAGTATTTT.

This clone occurred once. The V gene is TRBV27, the J gene TRBJ2-5; D is undetermined. CDR1 and CDR2 (germline): MNHEY, SMNVEV (reference sequence). This CDR3 comprises 13 residues. Trimming shortened V by 3 bases and J by 5 bases, and 10 bases separated the two germline ends. The chain's CDR3 is CASSLRRHETQYF. CDR3 sequence (DNA): TGTGCCAGCAGTTTGAGAAGGCACGAGACCCAGTACTTC.

The genes are TRBV16 and TRBJ1-1; D gene unclear. The germline CDR1 and CDR2 sequences are KGHSY and FQNENV. This CDR3 is 15 amino acids long. Deletions cut 1 base from V and 0 bases from J, with 9 bases between. The CDR3 region has the DNA TGTGCCAGCAGCCAATTCTCCCCTATGAACACTGAAGCTTTCTTT. It codes for CASSQFSPMNTEAFF.

The rearrangement joins TRBV3-1 (or the pseudogene TRBV3-2) to TRBJ1-5; D may be TRBD1 (6 bases). This CDR3 spans 13 amino acids. Trimming took 4 bases from V and 4 from J, leaving 8 bases between them. Germline V CDR1 and CDR2: LGHDT, YNNKEL (reference sequence). In DNA, the CDR3 is TGTGCCAGCAGCCCCGACAGGAATCAGCCCCAGCATTTT. The encoded protein is CASSPDRNQPQHF.

The chain joins TRBV27 to TRBJ1-1, with D perhaps matching TRBD1 (5 bases). V gave up 7 bases and J gave up 1 base, with 13 bases separating them. The CDR3 length is 14 residues. Germline-derived CDR1 and CDR2 are MNHEY and SMNVEV (reference sequence). CDR3 bases: TGTGCCAGCACCCCCCGGGGGGGGAACACTGAAGCTTTCTTT. Translation: CASTPRGGNTEAFF.

J is TRBJ2-3 and V is TRBV5-8; 7 nucleotides align to TRBD1. Trimming took 0 bases from V and 4 from J; bases not matched to a gene: 5. The CDR3 is 15 residues long. The germline V gene has CDR1 SGHTS and CDR2 YDEGEE. CDR3 DNA sequence: TGTGCCAGCAGCTTGGAGGGGACAGATCCAGATACGCAGTATTTT. Amino acid sequence: CASSLEGTDPDTQYF.